Presented here are 2 T cell receptor beta chains from one specimen sequenced in a study of PD-1 blockade in classical Hodgkin lymphoma. The time point here: newly diagnosed, previously untreated cHL patient sample. Thawed PBMCs were the source of CD4+ T cells, purified by magnetic negative selection. Only in-frame clones appear in the TCRdb table, and some are missing; sequencing was by immunoSEQ multiplex PCR. The sample contains around 26,000 clones, under 95% of which appear only once. The sequenced sample was CD4+ T cells from blood. Receptors originate from a human donor with classical Hodgkin lymphoma.

This chain joins TRBV27 and TRBJ2-6; D uncertain. Germline V gene lookup returns CDR1 MNHEY and CDR2 SMNVEV (reference sequence). This CDR3 is 18 amino acids long. V lost 0 bases and J 0 bases, leaving 12 bases between the germline ends. The CDR3 nucleotides are TGTGCCAGCAGTTTATCAATGGTCGGTACCTCTGGGGCCAACGTCCTGACTTTC. It translates to CASSLSMVGTSGANVLTF.

This clone occurred once. This rearrangement joins TRBV7-9 to TRBJ1-1; the match to TRBD1 covers 7 bases. The CDR3 totals 16 residues. V gave up 0 bases and J gave up 7 bases; unmatched junction bases: 11. In germline, CDR1 is SEHNR, CDR2 FQNEAQ (reference sequence). Here the CDR3 reads CASSLAPFGYRGEAFF. In nucleotides, the CDR3 is TGTGCCAGCAGCTTAGCACCCTTTGGGTACAGGGGTGAAGCTTTCTTT.